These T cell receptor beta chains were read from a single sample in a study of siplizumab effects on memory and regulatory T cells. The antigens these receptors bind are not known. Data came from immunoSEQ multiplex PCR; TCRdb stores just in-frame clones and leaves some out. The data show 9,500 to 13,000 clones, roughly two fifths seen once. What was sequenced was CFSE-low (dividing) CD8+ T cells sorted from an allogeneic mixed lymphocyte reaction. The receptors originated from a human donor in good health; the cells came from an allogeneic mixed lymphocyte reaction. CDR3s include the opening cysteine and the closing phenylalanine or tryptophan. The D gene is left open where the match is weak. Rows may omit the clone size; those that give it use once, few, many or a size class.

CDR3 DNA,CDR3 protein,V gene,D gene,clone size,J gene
TGTGCCAGCAGCCCAGGAGGGGGCCACACAGATACGCAGTATTTT,CASSPGGGHTDTQYF,TRBV9,NA,medium-sized,TRBJ2-3
TGTGCCAGTAGTATAGTCCCAGGCAATGAGCAGTTCTTC,CASSIVPGNEQFF,TRBV19,NA,many,TRBJ2-1
TGTGCCAGCAGTCAGGACAGCCTCGGCCCTAAAAACATTCAGTACTTC,CASSQDSLGPKNIQYF,TRBV28,NA,medium-sized,TRBJ2-4
TGTGCCAGCAGTGAAGCTGAAACAGGGGGCGTTTTTACGCAGTATTTT,CASSEAETGGVFTQYF,TRBV6-1,TRBD1,once,TRBJ2-3
TGCGCCAGCAGCCAAGATAAGGGTTCTGGAAACACCATATATTTT,CASSQDKGSGNTIYF,TRBV4-1,NA,medium-sized,TRBJ1-3
TGTGCCAGCAGTTTACTGGGTTTCGGCACTGAAGCTTTCTTT,CASSLLGFGTEAFF,TRBV27,NA,NA,TRBJ1-1
TGTGCCAGCAGTATTACAGGGGGCACCCCCGGGGAGCTGTTTTTT,CASSITGGTPGELFF,TRBV27,TRBD1,medium-sized,TRBJ2-2
TGTGCCAGCAGCGTGACGGGGACTAGCGGGGGGGATACGCAGTATTTT,CASSVTGTSGGDTQYF,TRBV9,TRBD2,NA,TRBJ2-3
TGTGCCTGGAGTGTTGAGGTGAGCACTGAAGCTTTCTTT,CAWSVEVSTEAFF,TRBV30,NA,NA,TRBJ1-1
TGTGCCATCAGCGTCGACAGGGGCGTCTATGGCTACACCTTC,CAISVDRGVYGYTF,TRBV10-3,TRBD1,NA,TRBJ1-2
TGTGCCAGCAGTTACGGGGCCGGCTTAAACACTGAAGCTTTCTTT,CASSYGAGLNTEAFF,TRBV6-6,NA,few,TRBJ1-1
TGTGCCAGCAGCTCGTGGGGTACCAGGGGGGAGCAGTACTTC,CASSSWGTRGEQYF,TRBV5-6,TRBD1,few,TRBJ2-7
TGTGCCAGCAGTTGGGGCGGGGGGTACGAGCAGTTCTTC,CASSWGGGYEQFF,TRBV6-6,TRBD2,NA,TRBJ2-1
TGTGCCATCAGGGGGCTCGAGGGCACCGGGGAGCTGTTTTTT,CAIRGLEGTGELFF,TRBV10-3,NA,NA,TRBJ2-2
TGTGCCAGCAGTTACTCGGCACTAATTAACACTGAAGCTTTCTTT,CASSYSALINTEAFF,TRBV6-5,NA,NA,TRBJ1-1
TGTGCCAGCAGCTTAGGGGATTACACTGAAGCTTTCTTT,CASSLGDYTEAFF,TRBV7-9,NA,NA,TRBJ1-1
TGTGCCAGCAGCTCTACAGGGCCCCACACTGAAGCTTTCTTT,CASSSTGPHTEAFF,TRBV7-8,NA,once,TRBJ1-1
TGTGCCTGCTCGACCGGCTGGGATCAGCCCCAGCATTTT,CACSTGWDQPQHF,TRBV30,NA,NA,TRBJ1-5
TGTGCCAGCAGGGCAGGGGTGAACTATGGCTACACCTTC,CASRAGVNYGYTF,TRBV25-1,NA,NA,TRBJ1-2
TGTGCCAGCAGTTTCAGGGATCCTTACAATGAGCAGTTCTTC,CASSFRDPYNEQFF,TRBV6-5,NA,few,TRBJ2-1
TGTGCCAGCAGTTGGCCGGGACGGCAAGCTTTCTTT,CASSWPGRQAFF,TRBV6-5,NA,medium-sized,TRBJ1-1
TGTGCCAGCAGCTTAGGGACAGGGGGGTCAGTTACGCAGTATTTT,CASSLGTGGSVTQYF,TRBV13,TRBD1,few,TRBJ2-3
TGTGCCAGCAGAAGGACAGGGCTCTACGAGCAGTACTTC,CASRRTGLYEQYF,TRBV6-5,TRBD1,NA,TRBJ2-7
TGTGCCAGCGGCGGGACAGGGATCACTGAAGCTTTCTTT,CASGGTGITEAFF,TRBV5-6,TRBD1,NA,TRBJ1-1
TGCAGCGTTGGGGACAGTAGATCCGAAAAACTGTTTTTT,CSVGDSRSEKLFF,TRBV29-1,TRBD1,NA,TRBJ1-4
TGTGCCAGCAGCCCATTCTCCGGGACCGAGGGGACCGGGGAGCTGTTTTTT,CASSPFSGTEGTGELFF,TRBV7-9,NA,few,TRBJ2-2
TGTGCCAGCAGCTACCCGGGCAGCTCCTACGAGCAGTACTTC,CASSYPGSSYEQYF,TRBV11-1,NA,NA,TRBJ2-7